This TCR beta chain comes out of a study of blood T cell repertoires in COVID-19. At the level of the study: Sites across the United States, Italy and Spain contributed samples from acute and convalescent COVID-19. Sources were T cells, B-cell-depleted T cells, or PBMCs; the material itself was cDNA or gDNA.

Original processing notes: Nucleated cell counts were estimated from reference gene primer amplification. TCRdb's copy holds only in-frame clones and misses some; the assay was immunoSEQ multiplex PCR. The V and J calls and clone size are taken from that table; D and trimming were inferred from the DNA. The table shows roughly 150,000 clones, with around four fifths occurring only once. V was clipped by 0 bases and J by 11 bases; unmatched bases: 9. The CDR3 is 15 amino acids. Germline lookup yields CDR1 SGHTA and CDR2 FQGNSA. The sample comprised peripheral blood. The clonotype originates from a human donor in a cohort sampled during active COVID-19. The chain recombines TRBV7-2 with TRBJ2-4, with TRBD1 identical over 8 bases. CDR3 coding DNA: TGTGCCAGCAGCTTAGCGCGCGGGGACAGGCAAGTTCAGTACTTC. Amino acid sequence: CASSLARGDRQVQYF.